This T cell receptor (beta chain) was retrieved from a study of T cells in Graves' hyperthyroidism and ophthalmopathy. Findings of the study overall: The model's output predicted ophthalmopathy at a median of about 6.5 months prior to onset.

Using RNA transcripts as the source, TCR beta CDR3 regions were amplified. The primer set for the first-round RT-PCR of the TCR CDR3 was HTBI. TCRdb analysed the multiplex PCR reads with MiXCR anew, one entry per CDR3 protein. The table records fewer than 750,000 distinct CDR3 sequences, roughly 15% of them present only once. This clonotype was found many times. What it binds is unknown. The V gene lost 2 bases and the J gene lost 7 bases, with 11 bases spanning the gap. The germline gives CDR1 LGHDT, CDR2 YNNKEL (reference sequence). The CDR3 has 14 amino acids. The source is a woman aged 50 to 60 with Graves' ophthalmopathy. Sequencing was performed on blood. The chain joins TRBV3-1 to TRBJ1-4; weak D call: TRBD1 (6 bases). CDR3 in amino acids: CASSQRTVVEKLFF. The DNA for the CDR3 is TGTGCCAGCAGCCAACGGACAGTGGTTGAAAAACTGTTTTTT.